Reported below is one T cell receptor beta chain. In the authors' methods: Amplification with reference gene primers provided the estimates of nucleated cell counts. Clones were sequenced by immunoSEQ multiplex PCR, and TCRdb holds only the in-frame ones, with some missing. The DNA was the basis for D and trimming; V, J and clone size are from that table. The table shows under 150,000 clones, with more than 80% occurring only once. This entry is derived from a study of blood T cell repertoires in COVID-19. Across the study: From the United States, Italy and Spain came samples of acute and convalescent COVID-19.

Trimming took off 2 bases at V and 5 bases at J, with 18 bases between the two ends. The CDR3 extends over 16 amino acids. The V gene's germline CDR1 is SGHDN and CDR2 FVKESK. The Seattle site enrolled patients during active infection and followed them longitudinally. The sample taken for sequencing was peripheral blood. The chain combines TRBV14 with TRBJ1-2; D might be TRBD1 (6 bases). This TCR was sampled from a woman in her sixties or seventies with COVID-19, enrolled during active disease. This chain's CDR3 is CASSQLTGGPSYGYTF. CDR3 nucleotide sequence: TGTGCCAGCAGCCAATTGACAGGTGGCCCCTCATATGGCTACACCTTC. The full variable domain, with the rest looked up from reference TRBV14 and TRBJ1-2, is EAGVTQFPSHSVIEKGQTVTLRCDPISGHDNLYWYRRVMGKEIKFLLHFVKESKQDESGMPNNRFLAERTGGTYSTLKVQPAELEDSGVYFCASSQLTGGPSYGYTFGSGTRLTVV.